Listed below are T cell receptor beta chains from one sample, sequenced in a study of cytomegalovirus exposure and HLA in healthy donors. TCRdb keeps only in-frame clones here, not all; method: immunoSEQ multiplex PCR. The table lists 150,000 to 200,000 clones, more than 65% of them singletons. The sequenced sample consisted of PBMCs. Receptors originate from a man over 45 in good health and CMV-seropositive. The CDR3 runs from the conserved cysteine through the conserved F or W. D genes are given only for firm matches. A clone size is listed for some rows: how often the clone was seen (once, few, many), or a class if it is expanded.

>-|-|TRBV5-1|TRBJ1-1
TGCGCCAGCAGGTTAAACACTGAAGCTTTCTTT
CASRLNTEAFF
>-|TRBD2|TRBV27|TRBJ2-5
TGTGCCAGCAGTTTTAGGGGACTAATCCAAGAGACCCAGTACTTC
CASSFRGLIQETQYF
>-|TRBD2|TRBV5-1|TRBJ2-3
TGCGCCAGCAGCGATCGGACTAGCGGGATCACAGATACGCAGTATTTT
CASSDRTSGITDTQYF
>few|TRBD1|TRBV30|TRBJ2-2
TGTGCCTGGAGTGGGACAGGGGTTACTGTCGGGGAGCTGTTTTTT
CAWSGTGVTVGELFF
>-|-|TRBV2|TRBJ1-2
TGTGCCAGCAGCAACGAACCCGGGACACCGTATGGCTACACCTTC
CASSNEPGTPYGYTF
>-|TRBD2|TRBV13|TRBJ2-1
TGTGCCAGCAGCTCTGTCCTGGCGGGAGGGTTCTACAATGAGCAGTTCTTC
CASSSVLAGGFYNEQFF
>-|-|TRBV6-5|TRBJ1-4
TGTGCCAGCAGTCAACTGACGGGTGAAAAACTGTTTTTT
CASSQLTGEKLFF
>-|TRBD1|TRBV9|TRBJ1-1
TGTGCCAGCAGCGTAGGTTTAGCGGACAGGTCTGAAGCTTTCTTT
CASSVGLADRSEAFF
>-|-|TRBV10-1|TRBJ2-1
TGCGCCAGCAGTGAGGGGTTACACGGAGACAATGAGCAGTTCTTC
CASSEGLHGDNEQFF
>once|-|TRBV9|TRBJ1-2
TGTGCCAGCAGCGTAATAACAGGGAGGGATGGCTACACCTTC
CASSVITGRDGYTF
>-|-|TRBV28|TRBJ2-5
TGTGCCAGCTCCCCAGCAGAGGCGGGAAGTTTTCAAGAGACCCAGTACTTC
CASSPAEAGSFQETQYF
>-|-|TRBV5-6|TRBJ2-3
TGTGCCAGCAGCCTACTAGTGGGCAGCACAGATACGCAGTATTTT
CASSLLVGSTDTQYF
>-|-|TRBV9|TRBJ2-2
TGTGCCAGCAGCTCCTTCAGCGGCCCGAACACCGGGGAGCTGTTTTTT
CASSSFSGPNTGELFF
>-|-|TRBV18|TRBJ1-5
TGTGCCAGCTCACCACGTCTTAGAGCCGAACACCGAGGGCATCAGCCCCAGCATTTT
CASSPRLRAEHRGHQPQHF
>-|TRBD2|TRBV6-1|TRBJ2-5
TGTGCCAGCAGTGAGTCGGGGAGGGGAGAGACCCAGTACTTC
CASSESGRGETQYF
>-|TRBD1|TRBV6-1|TRBJ1-1
TGTGCCAGCAGTGATTACAGGGGGGTGGACACTGAAGCTTTCTTT
CASSDYRGVDTEAFF
>-|-|TRBV27|TRBJ2-5
TGTGCCAGCAGTTTGAGCAGGGGACCCCAAGAGACCCAGTACTTC
CASSLSRGPQETQYF
>-|TRBD2|TRBV7-8|TRBJ2-1
TGTGCCAGCAGCTGGGGGACTAGCGGGGGGTCTGGTAGTGAGCAGTTCTTC
CASSWGTSGGSGSEQFF
>-|-|TRBV18|TRBJ1-1
TGTGCCAGCTCACCACATGGAGGAGGGTCTGAAGCTTTCTTT
CASSPHGGGSEAFF